This T cell receptor (beta chain) was sequenced during a study of T cell changes during pregnancy in multiple sclerosis. The CDR3 is made up of 14 amino acids. Germline V gene data show CDR1 as SNHLY and CDR2 as FYNNEI. V lost 2 bases and J lost 6, with 11 bases in between. The method was immunoSEQ multiplex PCR; TCRdb's version includes in-frame clones alone and lacks a portion of them. The data hold over 65,000 clones, with 80% to 95% observed a single time. The sample consisted of peripheral blood, taken in the first trimester of pregnancy. The TCR comes from a female donor in good health, enrolled as a control in a pregnancy study. J is TRBJ2-4 and V is TRBV2; D remains ambiguous. Here the CDR3 DNA reads TGTGCCAGCAGTGAAACCCGCGCGGTAAACATTCAGTACTTC. It translates to CASSETRAVNIQYF.